This T cell receptor (beta chain) derives from a study of blood T cell repertoires in COVID-19. Study-level information: Researchers got acute and convalescent COVID-19 samples from the United States, Italy and Spain.

The cohort comprised adults aged roughly 18 to 95 years residing in under 30 US areas. Allocation to cohorts depended on clinical history reported by the participants. CDR3 length equals 15 residues. The trim removed 0 bases at V and 1 base at J, leaving 3 bases unmatched. Looked up from germline, CDR1 is SGHDT and CDR2 is YYEEEE. Only in-frame clones appear in the TCRdb table, and some are missing; sequencing was by immunoSEQ multiplex PCR. The repertoire has about 180,000 clones, about 90% of them found once; the top ten carry less than 1.5%. This clone appeared once. V usage is TRBV5-6 and J usage is TRBJ2-5; 7 nucleotides agree with TRBD1. The sequenced sample was PBMCs or T cells enriched from blood (not recorded which). This sequence originates from a human donor with acute COVID-19. The donor label of this sample is uncertain. The CDR3 coding sequence is TGTGCCAGCAGCTTGGTATCAGGGGGCCAAGAGACCCAGTACTTC. It is translated as CASSLVSGGQETQYF.